A single sample is the source of the 8 T cell receptor beta chains below, sequenced in a study of cytotoxic CD8 clonotypes in ibrutinib-treated CLL. Generated by immunoSEQ multiplex PCR, the TCRdb table keeps only in-frame clones and is missing some. This table has about 16,000 clones, roughly two thirds appearing once. Sequenced here: PBMCs, sampled before ibrutinib treatment. Source of these receptors: a human donor with chronic lymphocytic leukemia.

The chain has TRBV11-1 and TRBJ2-3; the D gene is possibly TRBD1 (5 bases). CDR3 length: 16 residues. V was cut by 4 bases and J by 2 bases, with 16 bases left in between. CDR1 is SGHAT, CDR2 FQDESV, per germline (reference sequence). CDR3 DNA: TGTGCCAGCAGCTCCCCGTCTGGGGCCTACACAGATACGCAGTATTTT. This sequence encodes CASSSPSGAYTDTQYF.

The chain has TRBV5-8 and TRBJ1-1, with a possible D match to TRBD1 (6 bases). The CDR3 contains 14 residues. V was cut by 5 bases and J by 4 bases, with 15 bases left in between. Germline CDR1 is SGHTS and CDR2 is YDEGEE. This CDR3 reads CASRATGSGTEAFF. The CDR3 DNA is TGTGCCAGCAGGGCTACAGGGTCAGGCACTGAAGCTTTCTTT.

The rearrangement uses TRBV29-1 and TRBJ1-1; the D gene is possibly TRBD1 (6 bases). The CDR3 runs 18 residues. The germline V gene encodes CDR1 SQVTM and CDR2 ANQGSEA. V lost 2 bases to trimming and J lost 2 bases, with 24 bases between them. The CDR3 sequence: CSVEPRGMTGRLNTEAFF. The CDR3, as DNA: TGCAGCGTTGAACCCCGTGGGATGACAGGCAGACTAAACACTGAAGCTTTCTTT. Filled out from reference TRBV29-1 and TRBJ1-1, the complete variable domain reads SAVISQKPSRDICQRGTSLTIQCQVDSQVTMMFWYRQQPGQSLTLIATANQGSEATYESGFVIDKFPISRPNLTFSTLTVSNMSPEDSSIYLCSVEPRGMTGRLNTEAFFGQGTRLTVV.

CDR3 amino acids: CASSRPPGGYTF. For the CDR3, the DNA is TGTGCCAGCAGTCGACCCCCCGGAGGCTACACCTTC. The V call is TRBV6-1, the J call TRBJ1-2, with D uncertain. The CDR3 is made up of 12 amino acids. V was clipped by 5 bases and J by 8 bases, with 12 bases between them. Germline lookup yields CDR1 MNHNS and CDR2 SASEGT.

The rearrangement joins TRBV28 to TRBJ2-3, with D unresolved. Germline CDR1 reads MDHEN; CDR2 reads SYDVKM. CDR3 length: 15 residues. Trimming took 6 bases from V and 3 from J, leaving 16 bases between them. The CDR3 DNA reads as TGTGCCAGCAGCTTTGAGCAACCTCGTACAGATACGCAGTATTTT. Translation gives CASSFEQPRTDTQYF.

This rearrangement joins TRBV29-1 to TRBJ2-5, with D unresolved. The CDR3 has 13 residues. The V end lost 6 bases, the J end lost 1 base, and 12 bases lay between the germline ends. Germline CDR1 reads SQVTM; CDR2 reads ANQGSEA. For the CDR3, the DNA is TGCAGCGTCGTAAAGGGATCCCAAGAGACCCAGTACTTC. Amino acids: CSVVKGSQETQYF.

The V call is TRBV5-3, the J call TRBJ1-1, with no clear D. TRBV5-3 qualifies as an ORF whose function is uncertain. V lost 1 base and J lost 4, with 17 bases in between. This CDR3 is built from 16 residues. Here the CDR3 reads CARSLYGEGSSTEAFF. The CDR3 DNA reads TGTGCCAGAAGCTTGTATGGGGAGGGCTCCAGCACTGAAGCTTTCTTT.

The chain joins TRBV9 to TRBJ2-2, with D maybe TRBD2 (5 bases). The CDR3 is made up of 15 amino acids. Trimming removed 3 bases from V and 2 bases from J, with 11 bases in between. Germline CDR1 is SGDLS and CDR2 is YYNGEE. The CDR3, as DNA: TGTGCCAGCAGCGCGGACTTGATAAACACCGGGGAGCTGTTTTTT. Translated: CASSADLINTGELFF.